This T cell receptor (beta chain) was recovered during a study of T cells in localized non-small cell lung cancer. The method was immunoSEQ multiplex PCR; TCRdb's version includes in-frame clones alone and lacks a portion of them. The table records about a thousand clones, roughly 30% of them present only once. Study-wide results and limits: Exceeding tumor, uninvolved adjacent lung had the highest T cell clonality. In adjacent lung appeared a median 57 of the top 100 tumor clones.

This clone counts as medium-sized (0.01 to 0.1%). The antigen is undetermined. According to the study, adjacent lung free of atypia was obtained at least 2 cm from the tumor margin. Germline V lookup: CDR1 SGDLS, CDR2 YYNGEE. The CDR3 is 15 amino acids. Trimming took 0 bases from V and 1 from J, leaving 7 bases between them. The V call is TRBV9, the J call TRBJ2-2, with D hard to call. This material consisted of normal lung tissue next to the tumor, taken before any cancer treatment. The sequence was collected from a woman aged 35 to 70 with stage III lung adenocarcinoma. The CDR3 sequence: CASSVVEGNTGELFF. The CDR3 DNA follows: TGTGCCAGCAGCGTAGTTGAAGGGAACACCGGGGAGCTGTTTTTT.